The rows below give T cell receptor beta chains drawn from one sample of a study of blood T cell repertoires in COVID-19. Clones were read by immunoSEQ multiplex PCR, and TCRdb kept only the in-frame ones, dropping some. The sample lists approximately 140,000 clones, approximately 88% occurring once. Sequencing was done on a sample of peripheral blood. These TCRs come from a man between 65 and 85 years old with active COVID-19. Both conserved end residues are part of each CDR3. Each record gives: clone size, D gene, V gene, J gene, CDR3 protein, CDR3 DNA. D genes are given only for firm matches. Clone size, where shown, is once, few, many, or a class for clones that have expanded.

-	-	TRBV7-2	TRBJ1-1	CASSLERGRAEAFF	TGTGCCAGCAGCTTAGAACGGGGTCGGGCTGAAGCTTTCTTT
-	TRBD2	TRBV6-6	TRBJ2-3	CASSVPGLVPDTQYF	TGTGCCAGCAGTGTCCCGGGACTAGTTCCAGATACGCAGTATTTT
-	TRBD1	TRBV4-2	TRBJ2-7	CASSHYLPGQGTYEQYF	TGTGCCAGCAGCCATTACTTACCGGGACAGGGGACCTACGAGCAGTACTTC
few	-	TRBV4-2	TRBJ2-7	CASSQAGPYEQYF	TGTGCCAGCAGCCAGGCGGGACCCTACGAGCAGTACTTC
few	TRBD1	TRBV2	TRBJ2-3	CASRTGTGSADTQYF	TGTGCCAGCAGGACCGGGACAGGGTCCGCAGATACGCAGTATTTT
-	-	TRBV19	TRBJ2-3	CASSPPGRGSTDTQYF	TGTGCCAGTAGTCCCCCGGGGCGGGGTAGCACAGATACGCAGTATTTT
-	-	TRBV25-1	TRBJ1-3	CASRAGGNTIYF	TGTGCCAGCAGGGCAGGTGGAAACACCATATATTTT
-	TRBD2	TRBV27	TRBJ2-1	CASSRTSASLSRSYNEQFF	TGTGCCAGCAGTCGAACTAGCGCCTCTTTATCCCGCTCCTACAATGAGCAGTTCTTC
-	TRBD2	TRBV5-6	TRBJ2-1	CASSLAGRGRVREQFF	TGTGCCAGCAGCTTGGCCGGGAGGGGTAGGGTTCGTGAGCAGTTCTTC
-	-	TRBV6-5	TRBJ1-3	CASSRQSISGNTIYF	TGTGCCAGCAGTAGACAGTCTATCTCTGGAAACACCATATATTTT
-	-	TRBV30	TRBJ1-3	CAWSQRTISGNTIYF	TGTGCCTGGAGTCAGCGGACCATCTCTGGAAACACCATATATTTT
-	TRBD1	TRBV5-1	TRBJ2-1	CASSSGTGSFNEQFF	TGCGCCAGCAGCTCCGGGACAGGGTCGTTCAATGAGCAGTTCTTC
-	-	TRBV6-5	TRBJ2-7	CASSYSITGQSYEQYF	TGTGCCAGCAGTTACTCGATAACCGGACAGTCTTACGAGCAGTACTTC
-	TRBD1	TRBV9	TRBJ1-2	CASSVEGAGGYTF	TGTGCCAGCAGCGTAGAGGGGGCGGGTGGCTACACCTTC